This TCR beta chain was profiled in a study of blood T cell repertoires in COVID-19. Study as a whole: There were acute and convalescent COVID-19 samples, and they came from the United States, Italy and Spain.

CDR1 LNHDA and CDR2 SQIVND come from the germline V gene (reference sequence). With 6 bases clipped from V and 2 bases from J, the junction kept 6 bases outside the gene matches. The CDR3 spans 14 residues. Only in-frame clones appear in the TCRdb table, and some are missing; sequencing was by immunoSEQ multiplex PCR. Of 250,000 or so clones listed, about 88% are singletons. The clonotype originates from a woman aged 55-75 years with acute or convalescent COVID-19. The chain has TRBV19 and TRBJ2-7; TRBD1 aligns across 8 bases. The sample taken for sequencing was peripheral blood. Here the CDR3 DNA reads TGTGCCAGTAGACCTACAGGGGGTCCCTACGAGCAGTACTTC. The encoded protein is CASRPTGGPYEQYF.